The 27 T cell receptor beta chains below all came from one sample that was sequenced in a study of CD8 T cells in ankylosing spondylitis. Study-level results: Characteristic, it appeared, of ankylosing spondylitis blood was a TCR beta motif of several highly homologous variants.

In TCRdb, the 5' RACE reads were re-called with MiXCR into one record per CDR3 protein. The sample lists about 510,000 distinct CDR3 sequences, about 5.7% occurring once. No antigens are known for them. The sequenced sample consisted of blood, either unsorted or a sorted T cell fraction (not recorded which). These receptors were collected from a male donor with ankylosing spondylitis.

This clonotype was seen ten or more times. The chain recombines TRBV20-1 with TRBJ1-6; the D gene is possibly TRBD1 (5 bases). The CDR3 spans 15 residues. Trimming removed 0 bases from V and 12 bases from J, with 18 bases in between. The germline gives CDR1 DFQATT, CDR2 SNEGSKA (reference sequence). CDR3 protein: CSARDLAGGQGPLHF. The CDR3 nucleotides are TGCAGTGCTAGAGATCTAGCGGGAGGGCAGGGACCCCTCCACTTT.

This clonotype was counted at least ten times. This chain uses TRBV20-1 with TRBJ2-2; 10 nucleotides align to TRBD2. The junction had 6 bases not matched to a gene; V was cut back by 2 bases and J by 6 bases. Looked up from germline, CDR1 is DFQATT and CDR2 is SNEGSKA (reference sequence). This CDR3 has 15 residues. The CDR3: CSARKSGRAAGELFF. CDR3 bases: TGCAGTGCTAGAAAAAGCGGGAGGGCCGCCGGGGAGCTGTTTTTT.

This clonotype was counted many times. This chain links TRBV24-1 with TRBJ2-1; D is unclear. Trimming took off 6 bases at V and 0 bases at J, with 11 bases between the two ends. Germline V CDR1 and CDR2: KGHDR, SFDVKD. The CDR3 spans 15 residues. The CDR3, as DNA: TGTGCCACCAGTCACCCTATCAACTCCTACAATGAGCAGTTCTTC. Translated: CATSHPINSYNEQFF.

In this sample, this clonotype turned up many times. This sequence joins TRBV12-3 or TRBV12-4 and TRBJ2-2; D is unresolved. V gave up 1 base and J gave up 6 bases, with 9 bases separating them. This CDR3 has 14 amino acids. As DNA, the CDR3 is TGTGCCAGCAGTTTAGACCCTCAAGCCGGGGAGCTGTTTTTT. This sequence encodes CASSLDPQAGELFF.

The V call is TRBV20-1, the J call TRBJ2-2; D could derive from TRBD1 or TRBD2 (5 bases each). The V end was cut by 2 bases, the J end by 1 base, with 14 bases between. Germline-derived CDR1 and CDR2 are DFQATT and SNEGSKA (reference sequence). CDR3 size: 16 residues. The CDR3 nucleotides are TGCAGTGCTAGACGTCCCGGGACGAGGAACACCGGGGAGCTGTTTTTT. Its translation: CSARRPGTRNTGELFF.

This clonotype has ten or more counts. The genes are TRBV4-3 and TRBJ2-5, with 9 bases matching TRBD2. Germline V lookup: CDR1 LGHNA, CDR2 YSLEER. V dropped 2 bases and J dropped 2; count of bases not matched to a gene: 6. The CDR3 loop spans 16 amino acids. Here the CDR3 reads CASSQKVGLAQETQYF. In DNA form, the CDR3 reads TGCGCCAGCAGCCAAAAGGTTGGACTAGCGCAAGAGACCCAGTACTTC.

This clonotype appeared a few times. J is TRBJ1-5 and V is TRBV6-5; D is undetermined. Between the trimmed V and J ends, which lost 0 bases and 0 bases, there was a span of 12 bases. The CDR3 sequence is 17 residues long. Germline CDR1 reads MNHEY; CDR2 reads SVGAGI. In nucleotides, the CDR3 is TGTGCCAGCAGTTACTCGATTGAGGGAGATAGCAATCAGCCCCAGCATTTT. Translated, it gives CASSYSIEGDSNQPQHF.

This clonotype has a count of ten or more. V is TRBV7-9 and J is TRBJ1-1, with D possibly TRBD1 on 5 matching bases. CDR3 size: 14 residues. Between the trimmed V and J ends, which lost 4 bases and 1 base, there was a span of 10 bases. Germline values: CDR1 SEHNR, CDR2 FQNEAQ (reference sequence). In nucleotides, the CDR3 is TGTGCCAGCAGCTATTCCGACAGGAACACTGAAGCTTTCTTT. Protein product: CASSYSDRNTEAFF.

The CDR3 reads CASSPGLPSSGGGLQQYF. Here the CDR3 DNA reads TGTGCCAGCAGCCCTGGGCTCCCTAGCAGCGGGGGTGGCCTTCAGCAGTACTTC. This chain connects TRBV5-6 to TRBJ2-7; 8 bases line up with TRBD2. This CDR3 spans 18 amino acids. V shed 4 bases and J 8 bases; nucleotides not matched to a gene: 23. Germline V gene sequence: CDR1 SGHDT, CDR2 YYEEEE.

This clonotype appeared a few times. CDR3 loop: CASSLPPTDRVYGYTF. The CDR3 DNA sequence: TGTGCCAGCAGTTTACCCCCGACCGACCGCGTTTATGGCTACACCTTC. V is TRBV28 and J is TRBJ1-2; D is uncertain. Germline lookup yields CDR1 MDHEN and CDR2 SYDVKM. The CDR3 is 16 residues long. V was cut by 2 bases and J by 5 bases, with 18 bases left in between.

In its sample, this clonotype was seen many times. The CDR3 bases are TGCAGTGCTAGAGACCCGGACAGGGGGTCCGAATATAATTCACCCCTCCACTTT. Its protein product is CSARDPDRGSEYNSPLHF. This chain connects TRBV20-1 to TRBJ1-6, with TRBD1 identical over 10 bases. This CDR3 is 18 amino acids long. V shed 0 bases and J 4 bases; nucleotides not matched to a gene: 9. Germline CDR1 DFQATT, CDR2 SNEGSKA (reference sequence).

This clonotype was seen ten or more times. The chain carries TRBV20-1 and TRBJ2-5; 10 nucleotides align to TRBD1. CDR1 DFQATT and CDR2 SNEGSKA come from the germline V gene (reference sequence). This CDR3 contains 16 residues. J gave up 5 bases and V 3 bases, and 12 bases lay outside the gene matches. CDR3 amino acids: CSASRGQGMREETQYF. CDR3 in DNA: TGCAGTGCTAGTCGGGGACAGGGGATGAGAGAGGAGACCCAGTACTTC.

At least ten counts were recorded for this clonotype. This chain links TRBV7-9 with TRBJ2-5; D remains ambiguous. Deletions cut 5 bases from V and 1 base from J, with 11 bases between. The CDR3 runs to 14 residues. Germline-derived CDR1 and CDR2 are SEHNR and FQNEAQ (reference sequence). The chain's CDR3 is CASSPQLFQETQYF. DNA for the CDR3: TGTGCCAGCAGCCCCCAGCTATTCCAAGAGACCCAGTACTTC. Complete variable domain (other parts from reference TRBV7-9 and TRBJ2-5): DTGVSQNPRHKITKRGQNVTFRCDPISEHNRLYWYRQTLGQGPEFLTYFQNEAQLEKSRLLSDRFSAERPKGSFSTLEIQRTEQGDSAMYLCASSPQLFQETQYFGPGTRLLVL.

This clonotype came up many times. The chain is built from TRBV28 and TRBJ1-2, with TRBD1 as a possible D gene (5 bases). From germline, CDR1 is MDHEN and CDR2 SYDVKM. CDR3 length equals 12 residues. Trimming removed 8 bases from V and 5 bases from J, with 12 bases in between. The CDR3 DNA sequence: TGTGCCAGCTGTGTCGGGGGGTATGGCTACACCTTC. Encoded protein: CASCVGGYGYTF.

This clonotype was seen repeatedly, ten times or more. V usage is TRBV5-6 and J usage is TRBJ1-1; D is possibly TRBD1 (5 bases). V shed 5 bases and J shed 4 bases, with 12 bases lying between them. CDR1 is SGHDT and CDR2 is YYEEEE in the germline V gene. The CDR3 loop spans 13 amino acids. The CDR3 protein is CASSEGLGTEAFF. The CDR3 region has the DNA TGTGCCAGCAGTGAGGGACTGGGCACTGAAGCTTTCTTT.

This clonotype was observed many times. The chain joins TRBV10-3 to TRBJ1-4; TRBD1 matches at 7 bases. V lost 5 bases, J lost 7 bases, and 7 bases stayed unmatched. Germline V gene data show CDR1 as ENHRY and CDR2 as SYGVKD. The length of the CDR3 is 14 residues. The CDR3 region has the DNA TGTGCCATCAGTCTACAGGGGATTGGTGAAAAACTGTTTTTT. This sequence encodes CAISLQGIGEKLFF.

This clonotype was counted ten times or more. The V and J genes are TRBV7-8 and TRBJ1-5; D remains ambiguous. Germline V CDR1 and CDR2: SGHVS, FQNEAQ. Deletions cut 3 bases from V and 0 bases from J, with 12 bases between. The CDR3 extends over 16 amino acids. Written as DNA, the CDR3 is TGTGCCAGCAGCTTGTCCCGTACTCTTAGCAATCAGCCCCAGCATTTT. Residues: CASSLSRTLSNQPQHF.

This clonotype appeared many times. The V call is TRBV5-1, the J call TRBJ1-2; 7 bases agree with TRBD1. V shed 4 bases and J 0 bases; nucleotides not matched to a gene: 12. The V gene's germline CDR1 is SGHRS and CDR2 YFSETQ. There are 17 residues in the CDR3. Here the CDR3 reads CASSRGTATLANYGYTF. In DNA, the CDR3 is TGCGCCAGCAGCCGGGGGACAGCTACCCTAGCTAACTATGGCTACACCTTC.

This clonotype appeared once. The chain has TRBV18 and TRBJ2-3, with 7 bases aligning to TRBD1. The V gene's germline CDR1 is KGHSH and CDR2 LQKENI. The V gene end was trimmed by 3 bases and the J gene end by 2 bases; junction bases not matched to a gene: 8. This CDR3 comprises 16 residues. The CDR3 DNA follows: TGTGCCAGCTCACCGTACCGGGACAGACTCACAGATACGCAGTATTTT. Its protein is CASSPYRDRLTDTQYF.

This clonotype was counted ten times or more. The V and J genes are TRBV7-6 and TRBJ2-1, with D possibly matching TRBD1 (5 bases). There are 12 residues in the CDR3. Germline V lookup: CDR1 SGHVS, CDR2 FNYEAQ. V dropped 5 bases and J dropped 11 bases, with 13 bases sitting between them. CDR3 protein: CASSLDSSKQFF. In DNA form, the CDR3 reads TGTGCCAGCAGCCTTGACAGCTCCAAGCAGTTCTTC.

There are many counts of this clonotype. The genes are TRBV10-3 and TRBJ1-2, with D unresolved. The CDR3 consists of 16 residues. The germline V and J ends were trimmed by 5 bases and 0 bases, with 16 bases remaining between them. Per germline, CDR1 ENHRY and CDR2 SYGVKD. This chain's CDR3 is CAISPLAGRANYGYTF. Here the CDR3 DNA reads TGTGCCATCAGTCCTTTGGCGGGCCGGGCTAACTATGGCTACACCTTC.

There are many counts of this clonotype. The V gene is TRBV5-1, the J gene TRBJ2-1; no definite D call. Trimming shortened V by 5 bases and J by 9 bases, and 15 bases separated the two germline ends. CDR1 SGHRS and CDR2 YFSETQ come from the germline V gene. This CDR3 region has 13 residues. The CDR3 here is CASRTSQWGEQFF. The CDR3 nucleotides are TGCGCCAGCAGAACAAGTCAGTGGGGTGAGCAGTTCTTC.

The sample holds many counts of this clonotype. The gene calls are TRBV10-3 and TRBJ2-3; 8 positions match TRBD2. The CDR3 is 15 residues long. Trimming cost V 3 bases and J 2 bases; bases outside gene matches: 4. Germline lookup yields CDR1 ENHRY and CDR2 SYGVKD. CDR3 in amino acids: CAISDSGKITDTQYF. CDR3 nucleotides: TGTGCCATCAGTGATAGCGGGAAGATCACAGATACGCAGTATTTT.

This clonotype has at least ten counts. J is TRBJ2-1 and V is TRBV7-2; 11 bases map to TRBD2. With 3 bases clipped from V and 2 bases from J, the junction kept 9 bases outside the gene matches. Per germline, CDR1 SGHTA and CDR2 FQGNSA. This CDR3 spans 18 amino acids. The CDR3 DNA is TGTGCCAGCAGCTTGGCGGCACTAGCGGGGGCCACCTACAATGAGCAGTTCTTC. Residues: CASSLAALAGATYNEQFF.

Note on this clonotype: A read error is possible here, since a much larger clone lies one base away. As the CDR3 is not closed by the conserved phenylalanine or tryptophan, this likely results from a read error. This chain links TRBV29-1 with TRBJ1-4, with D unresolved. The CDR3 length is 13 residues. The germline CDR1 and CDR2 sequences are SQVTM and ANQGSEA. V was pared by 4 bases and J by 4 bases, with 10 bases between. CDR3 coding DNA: TGCAGCGTTGTCGGACGGAATAATGAAAAACTGTTTCTT. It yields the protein CSVVGRNNEKLFL.

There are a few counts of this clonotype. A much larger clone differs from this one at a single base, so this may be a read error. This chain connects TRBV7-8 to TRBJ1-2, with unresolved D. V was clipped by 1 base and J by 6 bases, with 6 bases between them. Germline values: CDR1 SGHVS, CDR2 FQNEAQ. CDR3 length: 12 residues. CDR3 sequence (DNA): TGTGCCAGCAGCTTAGGGGCTGATGGCTACACCTTC. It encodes CASSLGADGYTF.

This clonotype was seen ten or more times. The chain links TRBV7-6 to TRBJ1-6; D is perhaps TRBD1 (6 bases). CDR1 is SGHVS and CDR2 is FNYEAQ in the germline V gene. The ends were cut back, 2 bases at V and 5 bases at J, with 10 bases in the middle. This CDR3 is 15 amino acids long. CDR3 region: CASSLRDTDNSPLHF. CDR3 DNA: TGTGCCAGCAGCTTAAGGGACACCGATAATTCACCCCTCCACTTT.